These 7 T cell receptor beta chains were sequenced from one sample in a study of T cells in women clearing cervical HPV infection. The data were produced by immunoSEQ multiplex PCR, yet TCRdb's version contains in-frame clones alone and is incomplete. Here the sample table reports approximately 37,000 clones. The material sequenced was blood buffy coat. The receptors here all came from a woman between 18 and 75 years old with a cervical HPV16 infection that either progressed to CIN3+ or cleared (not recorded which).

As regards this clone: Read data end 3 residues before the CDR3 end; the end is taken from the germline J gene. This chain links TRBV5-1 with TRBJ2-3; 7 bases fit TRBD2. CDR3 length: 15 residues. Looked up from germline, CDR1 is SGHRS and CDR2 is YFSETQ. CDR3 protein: CASSHRDYRQETQYF. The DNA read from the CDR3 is TGCGCCAGCAGCCACCGGGACTACCGACAAGAGACG.

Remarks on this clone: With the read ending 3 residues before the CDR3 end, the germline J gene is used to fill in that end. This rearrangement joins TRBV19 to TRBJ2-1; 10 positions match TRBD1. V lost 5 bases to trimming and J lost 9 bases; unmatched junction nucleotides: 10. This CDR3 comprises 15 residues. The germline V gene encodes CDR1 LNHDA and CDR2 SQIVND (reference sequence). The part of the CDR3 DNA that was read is TGTGCCAGTAGTGCCGGCCGGGACAGGGGTGGTGAG. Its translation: CASSAGRDRGGE. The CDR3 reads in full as CASSAGRDRGGEQFF.

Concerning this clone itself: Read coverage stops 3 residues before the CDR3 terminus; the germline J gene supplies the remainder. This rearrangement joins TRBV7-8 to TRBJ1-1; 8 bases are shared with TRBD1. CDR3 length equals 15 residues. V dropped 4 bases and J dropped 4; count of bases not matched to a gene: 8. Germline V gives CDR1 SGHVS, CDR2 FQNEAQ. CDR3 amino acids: CASSSTGGGVTEAFF. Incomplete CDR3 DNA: TGTGCCAGCAGCTCTACAGGGGGTGGCGTCACTGAA.

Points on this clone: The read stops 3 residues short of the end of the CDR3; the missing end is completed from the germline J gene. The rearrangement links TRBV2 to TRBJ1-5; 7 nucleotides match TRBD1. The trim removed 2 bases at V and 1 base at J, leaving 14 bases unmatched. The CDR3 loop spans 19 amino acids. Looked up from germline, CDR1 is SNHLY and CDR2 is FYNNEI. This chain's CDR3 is CASSEYYRDSQRSNQPQHF. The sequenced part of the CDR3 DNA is TGTGCCAGCAGTGAATACTACCGGGACAGCCAGCGGAGCAATCAGCCC.

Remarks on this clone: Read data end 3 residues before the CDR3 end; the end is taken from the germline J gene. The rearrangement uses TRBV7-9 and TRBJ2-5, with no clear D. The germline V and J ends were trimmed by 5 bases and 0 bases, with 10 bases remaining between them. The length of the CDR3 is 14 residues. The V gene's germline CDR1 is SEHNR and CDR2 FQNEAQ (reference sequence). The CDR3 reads CASSMLENQETQYF. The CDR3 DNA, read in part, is TGTGCCAGCAGCATGCTAGAGAACCAAGAGACC. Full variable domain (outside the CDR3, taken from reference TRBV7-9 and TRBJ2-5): DTGVSQNPRHKITKRGQNVTFRCDPISEHNRLYWYRQTLGQGPEFLTYFQNEAQLEKSRLLSDRFSAERPKGSFSTLEIQRTEQGDSAMYLCASSMLENQETQYFGPGTRLLVL.

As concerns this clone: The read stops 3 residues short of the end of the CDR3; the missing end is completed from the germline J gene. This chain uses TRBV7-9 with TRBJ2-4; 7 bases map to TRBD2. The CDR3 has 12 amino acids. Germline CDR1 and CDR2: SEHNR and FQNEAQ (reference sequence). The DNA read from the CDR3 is TGTGCCAGCAGCTTAGGGGACTATGGT. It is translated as CASSLGDYG. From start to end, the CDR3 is CASSLGDYGQYF. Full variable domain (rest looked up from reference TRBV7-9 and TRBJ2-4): DTGVSQNPRHKITKRGQNVTFRCDPISEHNRLYWYRQTLGQGPEFLTYFQNEAQLEKSRLLSDRFSAERPKGSFSTLEIQRTEQGDSAMYLCASSLGDYGQYFGAGTRLSVL.

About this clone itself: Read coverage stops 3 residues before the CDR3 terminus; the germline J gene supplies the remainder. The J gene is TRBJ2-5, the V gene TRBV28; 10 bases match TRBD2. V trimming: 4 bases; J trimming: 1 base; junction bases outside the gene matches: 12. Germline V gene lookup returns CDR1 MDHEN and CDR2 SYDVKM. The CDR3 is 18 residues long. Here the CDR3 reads CASSWQGLTSGAQETQYF. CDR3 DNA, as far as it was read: TGTGCCAGCAGTTGGCAGGGTTTAACTAGCGGGGCCCAAGAGACC.